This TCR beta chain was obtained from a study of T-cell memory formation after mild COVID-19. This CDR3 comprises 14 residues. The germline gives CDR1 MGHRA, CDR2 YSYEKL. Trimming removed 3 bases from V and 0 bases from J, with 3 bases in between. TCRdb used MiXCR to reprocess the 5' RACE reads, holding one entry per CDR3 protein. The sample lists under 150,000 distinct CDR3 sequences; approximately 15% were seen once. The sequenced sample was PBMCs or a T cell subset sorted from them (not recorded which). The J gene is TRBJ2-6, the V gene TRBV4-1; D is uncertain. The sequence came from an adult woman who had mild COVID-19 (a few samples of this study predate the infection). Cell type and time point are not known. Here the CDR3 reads CASSHYSGANVLTF. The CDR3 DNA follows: TGCGCCAGCAGCCACTACTCTGGGGCCAACGTCCTGACTTTC.